Listed here are 4 T cell receptor beta chains from one sample, sequenced in a study of spatial heterogeneity in lung cancer. TCRdb passed the 5' RACE reads through MiXCR, listing each CDR3 protein once. The table has just under 95,000 distinct CDR3 sequences, more than 10% seen once; the top ten hold roughly 39%. Time point meaning: sample taken at primary tumor resection. The specimen comprised PBMCs, sampled at surgery. All receptors come from a male donor with early-stage non-small cell lung cancer.

This clonotype was counted a few times. The chain joins TRBV5-1 to TRBJ2-5, with a possible D match to TRBD1 (5 bases). From germline, CDR1 is SGHRS and CDR2 YFSETQ. This CDR3 spans 13 amino acids. V lost 0 bases to trimming and J lost 4 bases, with 7 bases between them. The CDR3 spells CASSLGGAETQYF. The CDR3 region has the DNA TGCGCCAGCAGCTTGGGGGGCGCAGAGACCCAGTACTTC.

This clonotype was recorded at least ten times. The V call is TRBV12-3 or TRBV12-4, the J call TRBJ1-1, with no clear D. The CDR3 has 14 amino acids. The V end was cut by 5 bases, the J end by 0 bases, with 10 bases between. CDR3 nucleotides: TGTGCCAGCAGTCCAAGAACAGTGAACACTGAAGCTTTCTTT. Amino acid sequence: CASSPRTVNTEAFF.

This clonotype was recorded many times. The V call is TRBV20-1, the J call TRBJ2-1, with D perhaps matching TRBD2 (5 bases). Germline V gene data show CDR1 as DFQATT and CDR2 as SNEGSKA (reference sequence). This CDR3 is built from 15 residues. The germline V and J ends were trimmed by 0 bases and 5 bases, with 14 bases remaining between them. The CDR3 DNA follows: TGCAGTGCTAGAGATCTGCGGACTCCCAACAATGAGCAGTTCTTC. This encodes CSARDLRTPNNEQFF.

This clonotype has just a few counts. This chain connects TRBV11-2 to TRBJ2-2, with TRBD2 as a possible D gene (6 bases). The CDR3 is 14 residues long. Germline V gives CDR1 SGHAT, CDR2 FQNNGV. Trimming pared 7 bases from V and 3 bases from J, leaving 12 bases between. The CDR3 region is CASNPRGDTGELFF. The CDR3, as DNA: TGTGCCAGCAACCCGCGGGGAGACACCGGGGAGCTGTTTTTT.